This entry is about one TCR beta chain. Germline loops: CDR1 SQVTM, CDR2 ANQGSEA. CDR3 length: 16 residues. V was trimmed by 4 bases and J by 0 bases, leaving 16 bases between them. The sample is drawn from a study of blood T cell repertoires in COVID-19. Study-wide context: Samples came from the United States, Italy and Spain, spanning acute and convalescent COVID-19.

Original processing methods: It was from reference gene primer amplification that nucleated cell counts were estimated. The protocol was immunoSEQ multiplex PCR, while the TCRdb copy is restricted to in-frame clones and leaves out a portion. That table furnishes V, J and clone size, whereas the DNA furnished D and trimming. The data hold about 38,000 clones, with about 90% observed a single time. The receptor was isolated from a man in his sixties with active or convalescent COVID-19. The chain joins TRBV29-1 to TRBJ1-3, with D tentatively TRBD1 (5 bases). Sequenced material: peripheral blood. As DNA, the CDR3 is TGCAGCGTTGTCGCAGGGCCGGATTTCTCTGGAAACACCATATATTTT. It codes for CSVVAGPDFSGNTIYF.